The entry below gives a single T cell receptor beta chain sequence along with its context. What it recognizes is unknown. The source of the sample is a study of T cells after yellow fever vaccination. General study results and limits: The study noted that FACS-sorted repertoires could contain abundant clonotypes contaminating from the bulk population. Just a small share of clonotypes turned up in the CD4 compartment as well as the CD8 compartment.

This CDR3 contains 14 residues. CDR1 MGHDK and CDR2 SYGVNS come from the germline V gene. V was clipped by 6 bases and J by 3 bases, with 15 bases between them. Researchers made TCR cDNA using 5'RACE template switching, and this step added a universal primer site and UMIs. TCRdb redid the calling of the 5' RACE reads with MiXCR, one entry per CDR3 protein. This table has hundreds of thousands of distinct CDR3 sequences, approximately 15% appearing once. This sequence originates from a young man who received the YFV17D yellow fever vaccine. This sample comprised PBMCs, obtained on the day of the yellow fever booster vaccination. The chain is built from TRBV25-1 and TRBJ2-7; D ambiguous. This CDR3 reads CASSPYRKNYEQYF. CDR3 bases: TGTGCCAGCAGCCCGTACAGAAAAAACTACGAGCAGTACTTC.